This T cell receptor (beta chain) was identified during a study of molecular identifiers for immune sequencing clone quantification. In the case of this clonotype: The antigen is not known.

A single record per CDR3 protein comes from TCRdb applying MiXCR to the PCR reads. The sample has 400,000 to 600,000 distinct CDR3 sequences; around 23% are singletons. The CDR3 consists of 16 residues. CDR1 GTSNPN and CDR2 SVGIG come from the germline V gene (reference sequence). With 0 bases removed from V and 6 bases from J, the gap between germline ends came to 18 bases. General observations from the study: Detectable among approximately 930,000 naive cells, according to reports, was Jurkat TCR RNA spiked in from one cell.

The sample consisted of naive CD8+ T cells from blood, with Jurkat cell RNA spiked in. As to subset: FACS-sorted CD8+CD4-CCR7+CD45RA+ naive T cells. The chain employs TRBV30 and TRBJ2-1; TRBD1 or TRBD2 may be the D gene (5 bases each). The TCR was taken from a human donor in good health. Some libraries in this study had Jurkat cell RNA spiked in. The chain's CDR3 is CAWSVWGRDEGNEQFF. CDR3 DNA sequence: TGTGCCTGGAGTGTCTGGGGCCGGGACGAGGGCAATGAGCAGTTCTTC.